This T cell receptor beta chain derives from a study of beta chain features in type 1 diabetes. Reverse transcription of all isolated RNA meant that expressed TCRB transcripts were sequenced. TCRdb keeps only in-frame clones here, not all; method: immunoSEQ multiplex PCR. Altogether roughly 400,000 clones are present, about 15% being singletons, with the ten largest covering approximately 0.035%. About this clone: At one end, the junction sequence differs from germline, possibly due to a read error.

Sequencing was carried out using naive CD4+ T cells from blood. This clonotype originated in a man aged 25-45 years in good health.

This chain's CDR3 is CASTLDGAPYNEQFF. CDR3 in DNA: TGTGCCAGCACCTTAGATGGGGCGCCCTACAATGAGCAGTTCTTC. The chain recombines TRBV7-9 with TRBJ2-1, with D maybe TRBD1 (5 bases). In germline, CDR1 is SEHNR, CDR2 FQNEAQ (reference sequence). The CDR3 covers 15 residues.